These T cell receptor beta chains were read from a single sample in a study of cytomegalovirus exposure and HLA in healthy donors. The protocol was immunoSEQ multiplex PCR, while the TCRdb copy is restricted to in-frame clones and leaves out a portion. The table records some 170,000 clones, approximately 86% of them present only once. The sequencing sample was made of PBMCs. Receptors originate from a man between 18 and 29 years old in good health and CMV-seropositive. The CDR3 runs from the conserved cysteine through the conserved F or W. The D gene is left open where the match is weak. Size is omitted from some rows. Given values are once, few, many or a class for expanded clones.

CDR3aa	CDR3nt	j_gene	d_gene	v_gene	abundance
CASRGQQGPNGYTF	TGTGCCAGCAGGGGACAGCAGGGGCCTAATGGCTACACCTTC	TRBJ1-2	TRBD1	TRBV28	.
CASSQGSPSGLPYEQYF	TGTGCCAGCAGCCAAGGATCCCCTAGCGGCCTCCCCTACGAGCAGTACTTC	TRBJ2-7	TRBD2	TRBV4-2	.
CASSPSGGNQPQHF	TGCGCCAGCAGCCCCTCAGGGGGCAATCAGCCCCAGCATTTT	TRBJ1-5	.	TRBV4-1	once
CASSLSGRGYGYTF	TGTGCCAGCAGCTTATCCGGGAGGGGGTATGGCTACACCTTC	TRBJ1-2	.	TRBV14	once
CASSLGQQETQYF	TGTGCCAGCAGCTTAGGACAGCAAGAGACCCAGTACTTC	TRBJ2-5	.	TRBV7-8	.
CASSSGTHSYEQYF	TGTGCCAGTAGCTCCGGGACACACTCCTACGAGCAGTACTTC	TRBJ2-7	.	TRBV19	once
CASSARILETQYF	TGTGCCAGCAGCGCCAGAATCTTAGAGACCCAGTACTTC	TRBJ2-5	.	TRBV7-3	once
CASSLLGQGHQPQHF	TGTGCCAGCAGTTTACTGGGACAGGGCCATCAGCCCCAGCATTTT	TRBJ1-5	TRBD1	TRBV28	.
CASSPPRVGYNEQFF	TGCGCCAGCAGCCCACCCCGGGTTGGATACAATGAGCAGTTCTTC	TRBJ2-1	.	TRBV5-1	.
CASTILEGLEQFF	TGTGCCAGCACCATCCTGGAGGGGCTTGAGCAGTTCTTC	TRBJ2-1	.	TRBV7-2	.
CASSPGLAVPSSTDTQYF	TGTGCCAGCAGCCCGGGACTAGCGGTCCCCTCCAGCACAGATACGCAGTATTTT	TRBJ2-3	TRBD2	TRBV5-4	.
CASSPGQLLWTAEAFF	TGTGCCAGCAGCCCTGGACAGCTTCTGTGGACAGCTGAAGCTTTCTTT	TRBJ1-1	.	TRBV14	.
CASSITSGSADTQYF	TGTGCCAGTAGTATCACTAGCGGGAGCGCAGATACGCAGTATTTT	TRBJ2-3	TRBD2	TRBV19	.
CASSFRTREKLFF	TGTGCCAGCAGCTTTAGGACTCGGGAAAAACTGTTTTTT	TRBJ1-4	.	TRBV11-3	.
CASSLDDYGNTEAFF	TGTGCCAGCAGCTTAGACGACTATGGGAACACTGAAGCTTTCTTT	TRBJ1-1	.	TRBV7-9	.
CASSLGLSSYNEQFF	TGTGCCAGCAGCTTGGGTCTGAGCTCCTACAATGAGCAGTTCTTC	TRBJ2-1	.	TRBV5-6	.
CAISESGPTDTQYF	TGTGCCATCAGTGAGTCGGGCCCCACAGATACGCAGTATTTT	TRBJ2-3	.	TRBV10-3	.
CASSLQQSTPIYEQYF	TGCGCCAGCTCCCTGCAACAGTCAACACCGATCTACGAGCAGTACTTC	TRBJ2-7	.	TRBV5-1	.
CASSLGQAIWAEAFF	TGTGCCAGCAGCTTAGGTCAGGCCATTTGGGCTGAAGCTTTCTTT	TRBJ1-1	.	TRBV7-9	.
CASSPRLGDYGYTF	TGTGCCAGCAGCCCACGCCTCGGGGACTATGGCTACACCTTC	TRBJ1-2	.	TRBV16	.
CASSLDRRYEQYF	TGTGCCAGCAGCTTGGACAGGAGATACGAGCAGTACTTC	TRBJ2-7	TRBD1	TRBV7-2	.
CASSLESGVGYEQYF	TGTGCCAGCAGCTTAGAGTCGGGAGTTGGCTACGAGCAGTACTTC	TRBJ2-7	.	TRBV7-2	.
CASSATGGPYEQYF	TGTGCCAGCAGCGCGACAGGGGGCCCCTACGAGCAGTACTTC	TRBJ2-7	TRBD1	TRBV9	.
CASSSRGQGVEQYF	TGTGCCAGCAGTAGTAGGGGACAGGGGGTCGAGCAGTACTTC	TRBJ2-7	TRBD1	TRBV27	.
CASSLISSGGWSEQFF	TGTGCCAGCAGCTTAATCTCTAGCGGGGGTTGGAGTGAGCAGTTCTTC	TRBJ2-1	TRBD2	TRBV13	once
CASSLSGSSYEQYF	TGTGCCAGCAGCTTAAGCGGGAGCTCCTACGAGCAGTACTTC	TRBJ2-7	TRBD2	TRBV11-3	once
CASSTPTGTSLYEQYF	TGTGCCAGTAGTACCCCTACCGGGACTAGCTTATACGAGCAGTACTTC	TRBJ2-7	TRBD2	TRBV19	.
CASSPPHSRSEQYF	TGTGCCAGCTCACCACCGCACAGTAGAAGCGAGCAGTACTTC	TRBJ2-7	.	TRBV18	few
CASRGGASYEQYF	TGTGCCAGCAGAGGGGGGGCCTCCTACGAGCAGTACTTC	TRBJ2-7	.	TRBV4-2	.
CASSYLLAGGEQFF	TGTGCCAGCAGTTACCTACTAGCGGGGGGTGAGCAGTTCTTC	TRBJ2-1	TRBD2	TRBV6-5	once
CASRAEMNTEAFF	TGCGCCAGCAGAGCGGAGATGAACACTGAAGCTTTCTTT	TRBJ1-1	.	TRBV5-1	.
CASSLGIPRVSQFF	TGTGCCAGCAGCTTGGGAATCCCCCGAGTATCCCAGTTCTTC	TRBJ2-1	.	TRBV5-6	.
CASSQGGPEQFF	TGCGCCAGCAGCCAAGGAGGTCCCGAGCAGTTCTTC	TRBJ2-1	.	TRBV4-1	once
CASSWRQGTGGYTF	TGTGCCAGTAGTTGGAGACAGGGGACGGGGGGCTACACCTTC	TRBJ1-2	TRBD1	TRBV19	.
CAITNAGTQIYNEQFF	TGTGCCATCACTAATGCCGGGACACAAATCTACAATGAGCAGTTCTTC	TRBJ2-1	.	TRBV7-8	.
CASRVQGIQETQYF	TGTGCCAGCCGCGTACAGGGGATCCAAGAGACCCAGTACTTC	TRBJ2-5	TRBD1	TRBV6-1	.
CASSSDQGAHSEAFF	TGTGCCAGCAGTTCGGACCAGGGGGCGCATTCCGAAGCTTTCTTT	TRBJ1-1	TRBD1	TRBV6-6	once
CASSAEGYSNQPQHF	TGTGCCAGCAGCGCGGAGGGGTATAGCAATCAGCCCCAGCATTTT	TRBJ1-5	.	TRBV9	.
CASSRGTFEKLFF	TGTGCCAGCAGTCGGGGGACTTTTGAAAAACTGTTTTTT	TRBJ1-4	.	TRBV6-5	.
CASSPGEDTARTDTQYF	TGTGCCAGCAGTCCCGGGGAAGACACCGCCCGCACAGATACGCAGTATTTT	TRBJ2-3	.	TRBV9	.
CASSQSTGPNQPQHF	TGCGCCAGCAGCCAATCGACAGGGCCCAATCAGCCCCAGCATTTT	TRBJ1-5	TRBD1	TRBV4-1	once
CASSHDRETSQHF	TGTGCCAGTAGTCACGACCGTGAGACATCCCAGCATTTT	TRBJ1-5	.	TRBV19	.